One TCR beta chain is described in this entry. This CDR3 has 15 amino acids. Germline V gene lookup returns CDR1 LNHDA and CDR2 SQIVND (reference sequence). The V and J ends lost 6 bases and 1 base respectively, with 13 bases between them. The data belong to a study of blood T cell repertoires in COVID-19. Looking at the study overall: Sites across the United States, Italy and Spain contributed samples from acute and convalescent COVID-19. T cells, B-cell-depleted T cells, or PBMCs provided the cDNA or gDNA that served as material.

Authors' processing steps: Cell counts per sample came from amplifying reference gene primers. Clones were sequenced by immunoSEQ multiplex PCR, and TCRdb holds only the in-frame ones, with some missing. V, J and clone size derive from that table, while D and trimming were established from the DNA sequence. The sample lists 180,000 or so clones, roughly four fifths occurring once. Sequencing was carried out using peripheral blood. This receptor was identified in a human donor with acute or convalescent COVID-19. The donor label of this sample is uncertain. The V gene is TRBV19, the J gene TRBJ2-1; D might be TRBD2 (7 bases). The CDR3 protein is CASRGGRESYNEQFF. CDR3 coding DNA: TGTGCCAGTAGGGGGGGGCGGGAATCCTACAATGAGCAGTTCTTC.